One sample yielded the 29 T cell receptor beta chains listed below, sequenced in a study of blood T cell repertoires in COVID-19. Generated by immunoSEQ multiplex PCR, the TCRdb table keeps only in-frame clones and is missing some. The sample carries around 310,000 clones, around 87% recorded once. What was sequenced was peripheral blood. The receptors were gathered from a woman between 40 and 55 years old with COVID-19, enrolled during active disease.

The chain links TRBV6-2 or TRBV6-3 to TRBJ2-7; 7 nucleotides align to TRBD1. With V trimmed by 6 bases and J by 3 bases, 5 bases remained unmatched. The length of the CDR3 is 13 residues. In germline, CDR1 is MNHEY, CDR2 SVGEGT. The CDR3 here is CASSNRQGYEQYF. The CDR3 nucleotides are TGTGCCAGCAGCAACCGACAGGGCTACGAGCAGTACTTC.

The chain combines TRBV7-9 with TRBJ2-3; 7 positions agree with TRBD2. The CDR3 extends over 18 amino acids. From germline, CDR1 is SEHNR and CDR2 FQNEAQ (reference sequence). Losses at the gene ends were 5 bases for V and 2 bases for J; bases not matched to a gene: 16. The CDR3 reads CASSPRDEGRAPTDTQYF. In nucleotides, the CDR3 is TGTGCCAGCAGCCCCCGGGATGAGGGGAGGGCTCCCACAGATACGCAGTATTTT.

This sequence joins TRBV18 and TRBJ1-2; weak D call: TRBD1 (6 bases). Per the germline V gene, CDR1 is KGHSH and CDR2 is LQKENI. This CDR3 is 15 amino acids long. The V end was cut by 2 bases, the J end by 2 bases, with 12 bases between. CDR3 DNA sequence: TGTGCCAGCTCACCAAACATGGACAGCAACTATGGCTACACCTTC. The encoded protein is CASSPNMDSNYGYTF.

This clone was recorded once. The chain employs TRBV3-1 (or the pseudogene TRBV3-2) and TRBJ2-6; a weak D match, TRBD2 (6 bases). Germline V CDR1 and CDR2: LGHDT, YNNKEL (reference sequence). V was pared by 3 bases and J by 0 bases, with 15 bases between. This CDR3 is 18 amino acids long. Here the CDR3 DNA reads TGTGCCAGCAGCCAGGGAGGCTCTTCCTACTCTGGGGCCAACGTCCTGACTTTC. Amino acids: CASSQGGSSYSGANVLTF.

This sequence joins TRBV4-3 and TRBJ2-2; D might be TRBD2 (7 bases). V gave up 1 base and J gave up 2 bases, with 8 bases separating them. CDR3 length: 15 residues. Germline CDR1 reads LGHNA; CDR2 reads YSLEER. The CDR3 region is CASSQGGGNTGELFF. The DNA of the CDR3 is TGCGCCAGCAGCCAAGGGGGGGGCAACACCGGGGAGCTGTTTTTT.

CDR3 protein: CASSPYGTEAFF. CDR3 coding DNA: TGCGCCAGCAGCCCATACGGGACAGAAGCTTTCTTT. J is TRBJ1-1 and V is TRBV4-1, with D possibly matching TRBD1 (6 bases). The CDR3 extends over 12 amino acids. Germline lookup yields CDR1 MGHRA and CDR2 YSYEKL. Trimming took 4 bases from V and 8 from J, leaving 11 bases between them.

The chain has TRBV5-4 and TRBJ1-1; 9 nucleotides agree with TRBD1. The CDR3 runs to 14 residues. Trimming at V came to 1 base and at J to 4 bases, leaving 2 bases not matched to a gene. Germline V gives CDR1 SGHNT, CDR2 YYREEE (reference sequence). DNA for the CDR3: TGTGCCAGCAGCTTGCCACAGGGGGCCACTGAAGCTTTCTTT. Its translation is CASSLPQGATEAFF.

CDR3 bases: TGCGCCAGCAGTCCCAGACCAGGGGCCTACGAGCAGTACTTC. Its protein product is CASSPRPGAYEQYF. This chain links TRBV5-1 with TRBJ2-7; D is perhaps TRBD1 (6 bases). The CDR3 totals 14 residues. Trimming cost V 5 bases and J 2 bases, with 14 bases left between them. The germline CDR1 and CDR2 sequences are SGHRS and YFSETQ. The variable domain in full, completed from reference TRBV5-1 and TRBJ2-7, reads KAGVTQTPRYLIKTRGQQVTLSCSPISGHRSVSWYQQTPGQGLQFLFEYFSETQRNKGNFPGRFSGRQFSNSRSEMNVSTLELGDSALYLCASSPRPGAYEQYFGPGTRLTVT.

About this clone: The same CDR3 can be traced to other DNA sequences in this sample. This sequence joins TRBV18 and TRBJ1-4; D possibly corresponds to TRBD1 (6 bases). The length of the CDR3 is 15 residues. Germline V lookup: CDR1 KGHSH, CDR2 LQKENI. The V end was cut by 0 bases, the J end by 5 bases, with 10 bases between. Here the CDR3 reads CASSPPGQGNEKLFF. CDR3 in DNA: TGTGCCAGCTCACCACCGGGTCAGGGGAATGAAAAACTGTTTTTT.

This clone has a single count. The V call is TRBV12-5, the J call TRBJ2-5; 11 nucleotides agree with TRBD1. Germline-derived CDR1 and CDR2 are LGHNT and FRNRAP. The CDR3 contains 14 residues. The ends lost 7 bases at V and 5 bases at J; junction bases unmatched: 6. The DNA of the CDR3 is TGTGCTAGTGCCCGGACAGGGGGCCGGGAGACCCAGTACTTC. As protein: CASARTGGRETQYF.

The rearrangement joins TRBV27 to TRBJ2-7; 7 bases are shared with TRBD1. In germline, CDR1 is MNHEY, CDR2 SMNVEV (reference sequence). The J segment lost 0 bases and the V segment lost 5 bases, leaving 4 bases of the junction unmatched. The CDR3 has 14 amino acids. The CDR3 DNA sequence: TGTGCCAGCAGTCCCCGACAGGGCTCCTACGAGCAGTACTTC. Translating it yields CASSPRQGSYEQYF.

The CDR3: CASSQGAGGTTEAFF. The CDR3 DNA is TGCGCCAGCAGCCAGGGTGCAGGGGGTACTACTGAAGCTTTCTTT. This rearrangement joins TRBV4-1 to TRBJ1-1; 7 nucleotides agree with TRBD1. The junction had 9 bases not matched to a gene; V was cut back by 3 bases and J by 5 bases. Germline lookup yields CDR1 MGHRA and CDR2 YSYEKL. The CDR3 totals 15 residues.

This clone has a single count. V usage is TRBV4-1 and J usage is TRBJ1-4; a weak D match, TRBD1 (6 bases). The germline V and J ends were trimmed by 1 base and 8 bases, with 14 bases remaining between them. CDR1 is MGHRA and CDR2 is YSYEKL in the germline V gene. The CDR3 has 15 amino acids. The CDR3 DNA is TGCGCCAGCAGCCAAGGGGGTCAGGGGCGGGAAAAACTGTTTTTT. It is translated as CASSQGGQGREKLFF.

The chain has TRBV27 and TRBJ2-2, with a tentative D call TRBD1 (6 bases). Trimming left V 3 bases short and J 1 base short, with 9 bases between. This CDR3 spans 15 amino acids. Germline CDR1 and CDR2: MNHEY and SMNVEV (reference sequence). CDR3 residues: CASSLGAMNTGELFF. In DNA form, the CDR3 reads TGTGCCAGCAGTTTGGGGGCAATGAACACCGGGGAGCTGTTTTTT.

V gene TRBV4-3 combines with J gene TRBJ1-4; TRBD1 agrees at 9 bases. CDR3 size: 15 residues. The germline gives CDR1 LGHNA, CDR2 YSLEER. Unmatched junction bases numbered 2, after V lost 3 bases and J lost 3 bases. CDR3 residues: CASSQGQGSNEKLFF. CDR3 nucleotide sequence: TGCGCCAGCAGCCAGGGACAGGGCTCTAATGAAAAACTGTTTTTT.

This chain joins TRBV6-1 and TRBJ2-1; TRBD1 matches 10 bases. CDR1 is MNHNS and CDR2 is SASEGT in the germline V gene. J lost 7 bases, V lost 3 bases, and 6 bases had no gene match. The CDR3 spans 15 residues. As DNA, the CDR3 is TGTGCCAGCAGTGATACCGGGACAGGGGTGAATGAGCAGTTCTTC. Protein sequence: CASSDTGTGVNEQFF.

This chain links TRBV28 with TRBJ2-1, with 10 bases lining up with TRBD2. V shed 5 bases, J shed 2 bases, and the junction held 3 bases outside the gene matches. The CDR3 spans 15 residues. Germline CDR1 reads MDHEN; CDR2 reads SYDVKM. The CDR3 DNA reads TGTGCCAGCAGTCCTAGCGGGAGCCCCTACAATGAGCAGTTCTTC. It is translated as CASSPSGSPYNEQFF.

This rearrangement joins TRBV2 to TRBJ1-5, with 8 bases matching TRBD1. The length of the CDR3 is 17 residues. Germline trimming cut 5 bases from V and 3 bases from J; bases unmatched to any gene: 12. Germline V gives CDR1 SNHLY, CDR2 FYNNEI. The CDR3: CASSKKVVGQVNQPQHF. DNA for the CDR3: TGTGCCAGCAGTAAAAAGGTTGTGGGACAGGTCAATCAGCCCCAGCATTTT.

The gene calls are TRBV28 and TRBJ1-1, with TRBD1 as a possible D gene (5 bases). Germline V gene lookup returns CDR1 MDHEN and CDR2 SYDVKM. CDR3 length equals 14 residues. CDR3 sequence: CAGRGAGGNTEAFF. The CDR3 nucleotides read TGTGCAGGGAGGGGAGCGGGGGGGAACACTGAAGCTTTCTTT.

V usage is TRBV7-9 and J usage is TRBJ1-1; no definite D call. This CDR3 contains 13 residues. Germline V gene lookup returns CDR1 SEHNR and CDR2 FQNEAQ (reference sequence). The V end was cut by 2 bases, the J end by 1 base, with 5 bases between. The CDR3, as DNA: TGTGCCAGCAGCTTAAGACAGAACACTGAAGCTTTCTTT. It specifies CASSLRQNTEAFF.

The chain uses TRBV9 and TRBJ2-3; 14 positions agree with TRBD2. Germline V gene data show CDR1 as SGDLS and CDR2 as YYNGEE. The CDR3 consists of 16 residues. The V gene end was trimmed by 3 bases and the J gene end by 4 bases; junction bases not matched to a gene: 4. This CDR3 reads CASSAMTSGRADTQYF. The CDR3 DNA reads as TGTGCCAGCAGCGCTATGACTAGCGGGAGGGCAGATACGCAGTATTTT.

The J gene is TRBJ1-5, the V gene TRBV4-1; 7 bases match TRBD1. Trimming took 1 base from V and 6 from J; bases not matched to a gene: 3. The germline V gene has CDR1 MGHRA and CDR2 YSYEKL. The CDR3 sequence is 14 residues long. The CDR3 sequence is CASSQGRGTQPQHF. For the CDR3, the DNA is TGCGCCAGCAGCCAAGGCAGGGGGACTCAGCCCCAGCATTTT.

The chain uses TRBV28 and TRBJ1-1; 7 bases fit TRBD1. CDR3 length: 17 residues. In germline, CDR1 is MDHEN, CDR2 SYDVKM. V trimming: 6 bases; J trimming: 0 bases; junction bases outside the gene matches: 13. The chain's CDR3 is CASRGVVTGDLNTEAFF. The DNA of the CDR3 is TGTGCCAGCAGGGGGGTGGTAACAGGGGACCTGAACACTGAAGCTTTCTTT.

This sequence joins TRBV15 and TRBJ1-1; D is unclear. V was trimmed by 1 base and J by 1 base, leaving 7 bases between them. Germline V gene lookup returns CDR1 LNHNV and CDR2 YYDKDF (reference sequence). This CDR3 is built from 14 residues. The CDR3, as DNA: TGTGCCACCAGCAGAGCTCTTCCGAACACTGAAGCTTTCTTT. Translation gives CATSRALPNTEAFF.

DNA of the CDR3: TGTGCCAGCAGCCGGACTAGCTCTTGGTTCGATACGCAGTATTTT. Its protein product is CASSRTSSWFDTQYF. This chain uses TRBV11-2 with TRBJ2-3; TRBD2 matches at 8 bases. This CDR3 region has 15 residues. Per germline, CDR1 SGHAT and CDR2 FQNNGV. V dropped 5 bases and J dropped 6; count of bases not matched to a gene: 10.

The chain joins TRBV7-3 to TRBJ2-1; 9 nucleotides align to TRBD2. The CDR3 consists of 17 residues. The V segment lost 0 bases and the J segment 2 bases; nucleotides outside the gene matches: 5. CDR1 and CDR2 (germline): SGHTA, FQGTGA. The CDR3 is CASSLTPAGGAYNEQFF. DNA of the CDR3: TGTGCCAGCAGCTTAACCCCAGCGGGGGGTGCCTACAATGAGCAGTTCTTC.

The rearrangement links TRBV24-1 to TRBJ1-4, with 10 bases matching TRBD1. This CDR3 has 16 residues. The germline gives CDR1 KGHDR, CDR2 SFDVKD. V gave up 2 bases and J gave up 7 bases; unmatched junction bases: 6. CDR3 amino acids: CATSDSRQGAPEKLFF. The CDR3 DNA is TGTGCCACCAGTGATTCCCGACAGGGGGCGCCTGAAAAACTGTTTTTT.

DNA for the CDR3: TGTGCCAGCAGAGGGACAGGGAGGAATTCACCCCTCCACTTT. The encoded protein is CASRGTGRNSPLHF. This chain joins TRBV27 and TRBJ1-6, with 9 bases identical to TRBD1. V gave up 6 bases and J gave up 7 bases; unmatched junction bases: 4. The CDR3 contains 14 residues. Germline V gene sequence: CDR1 MNHEY, CDR2 SMNVEV (reference sequence).

V is TRBV2 and J is TRBJ2-3; 10 positions agree with TRBD1. The CDR3 sequence is 17 residues long. J gave up 4 bases and V 8 bases, and 15 bases lay outside the gene matches. CDR1 is SNHLY, CDR2 FYNNEI, per germline. This chain's CDR3 is CASPPPAGQGYPDTQYF. CDR3 nucleotide sequence: TGTGCCAGCCCTCCCCCGGCGGGACAGGGGTACCCAGATACGCAGTATTTT.